These 29 T cell receptor beta chains were sequenced from one sample in a study of response to subunit inactivated influenza vaccine. Each CDR3 protein gets one entry after TCRdb re-called the RT-PCR reads with MiXCR. Among 500,000 or so distinct CDR3 sequences, 16% were seen once, and the ten largest hold less than 4%. Sequencing was performed on CD4+ T cells sorted from PBMCs, taken 23 to 25 months after vaccination. The receptors originated from a man in his fifties or sixties who received an inactivated influenza vaccine.

This clonotype was picked up a small number of times. V usage is TRBV30 and J usage is TRBJ1-4; D possibly corresponds to TRBD1 (6 bases). V shed 6 bases and J shed 2 bases, with 16 bases lying between them. This CDR3 is built from 15 residues. Germline V gene lookup returns CDR1 GTSNPN and CDR2 SVGIG (reference sequence). The CDR3 spells CACSTGGSTNEKLFF. In nucleotides, the CDR3 is TGTGCCTGTTCTACCGGGGGCTCCACTAATGAAAAACTGTTTTTT. Looking up the rest from reference TRBV30 and TRBJ1-4 gives the full variable domain: SQTIHQWPATLVQPVGSPLSLECTVEGTSNPNLYWYRQAAGRGLQLLFYSVGIGQISSEVPQNLSASRPQDRQFILSSKKLLLSDSGFYLCACSTGGSTNEKLFFGSGTQLSVL.

This clonotype was observed at least ten times. This chain uses TRBV29-1 with TRBJ1-2; D gene ambiguous. V was trimmed by 4 bases and J by 7 bases, leaving 10 bases between them. Germline values: CDR1 SQVTM, CDR2 ANQGSEA. CDR3 length: 11 residues. In DNA, the CDR3 is TGCAGCGTTGTCGGAGTCACTGGCTACACCTTC. Translated, it gives CSVVGVTGYTF.

The chain joins TRBV20-1 to TRBJ2-1, with D unresolved. The V gene's germline CDR1 is DFQATT and CDR2 SNEGSKA (reference sequence). The V gene lost 7 bases and the J gene lost 0 bases, with 13 bases spanning the gap. CDR3 length equals 14 residues. Here the CDR3 DNA reads TGCAGTGTAAGATGGGCGAGCTCCTACAATGAGCAGTTCTTC. It specifies CSVRWASSYNEQFF.

The V and J genes are TRBV28 and TRBJ1-4; D is uncertain. Germline CDR1 MDHEN, CDR2 SYDVKM. V gave up 4 bases and J gave up 12 bases, with 21 bases separating them. This CDR3 region has 15 residues. CDR3 sequence (DNA): TGTGCCAGCAGTTCGCCGACTCCTCTTCACTCGGAACTGTTTTTT. Translation: CASSSPTPLHSELFF.

This clonotype was counted between two and nine times. The chain combines TRBV5-1 with TRBJ2-7, with 7 bases lining up with TRBD1. V was pared by 5 bases and J by 3 bases, with 5 bases of the junction left unmatched. CDR3 length: 13 amino acids. CDR1 SGHRS and CDR2 YFSETQ come from the germline V gene. The CDR3 sequence is CASSNAGGYEQYF. In DNA form, the CDR3 reads TGCGCCAGCAGTAATGCAGGGGGCTACGAGCAGTACTTC.

This clonotype was seen many times. The rearrangement links TRBV5-1 to TRBJ1-2, with D possibly TRBD1 on 5 matching bases. Trimming removed 4 bases at V and 5 bases at J, with 15 bases between. The CDR3 loop spans 14 amino acids. From germline, CDR1 is SGHRS and CDR2 YFSETQ. Written as DNA, the CDR3 is TGCGCCAGCAGCGTGGGAGTCAGGGTGTATGGCTACACCTTC. Protein sequence: CASSVGVRVYGYTF. Complete variable domain (other parts from reference TRBV5-1 and TRBJ1-2): KAGVTQTPRYLIKTRGQQVTLSCSPISGHRSVSWYQQTPGQGLQFLFEYFSETQRNKGNFPGRFSGRQFSNSRSEMNVSTLELGDSALYLCASSVGVRVYGYTFGSGTRLTVV.

This clonotype was seen ten or more times. V is TRBV6-5 and J is TRBJ2-2; D might be TRBD2 (6 bases). This CDR3 has 18 residues. V lost 0 bases, J lost 0 bases, and 14 bases lay in between. Germline V gene sequence: CDR1 MNHEY, CDR2 SVGAGI. The CDR3 sequence: CASSYSRAGTANTGELFF. For the CDR3, the DNA is TGTGCCAGCAGTTACTCGAGGGCGGGGACCGCGAACACCGGGGAGCTGTTTTTT.

This clonotype has ten or more counts. The chain recombines TRBV30 with TRBJ2-7; D might be TRBD2 (6 bases). Germline CDR1 GTSNPN, CDR2 SVGIG (reference sequence). The CDR3 extends over 12 amino acids. V dropped 5 bases and J dropped 5 bases, with 13 bases sitting between them. CDR3 loop: CAWQPGLNEQYF. In DNA, the CDR3 is TGTGCCTGGCAGCCGGGACTCAACGAGCAGTACTTC.

This clonotype was seen a few times. V and J are TRBV25-1 and TRBJ1-2; D is ambiguous. The germline V and J ends were trimmed by 10 bases and 7 bases, with 16 bases remaining between them. The germline CDR1 and CDR2 sequences are MGHDK and SYGVNS. CDR3 length: 12 amino acids. The CDR3 loop reads CATGAGLRGYTF. The CDR3, as DNA: TGTGCCACCGGAGCGGGGTTGCGTGGCTACACCTTC.

This chain joins TRBV11-3 and TRBJ2-1; the D gene is possibly TRBD2 (6 bases). The CDR3 spans 13 residues. Trimming pared 5 bases from V and 6 bases from J, leaving 11 bases between. Germline loops: CDR1 SGHNT, CDR2 YENEEA. For the CDR3, the DNA is TGTGCCAGCAGCGGGAGGCGAAGCAATGAGCAGTTCTTC. This codes for CASSGRRSNEQFF.

The chain joins TRBV7-2 to TRBJ2-1; a possible D gene is TRBD1 (6 bases). Trimming took off 3 bases at V and 1 base at J, with 13 bases between the two ends. CDR3 length: 16 amino acids. The germline V gene encodes CDR1 SGHTA and CDR2 FQGNSA. CDR3 in amino acids: CASSFVGAISYNEQFF. In DNA, the CDR3 is TGTGCCAGCAGCTTCGTGGGGGCGATTTCCTACAATGAGCAGTTCTTC.

The V and J genes are TRBV7-2 and TRBJ2-7; 8 bases match TRBD1. With V trimmed by 1 base and J by 2 bases, 4 bases remained unmatched. CDR1 is SGHTA and CDR2 is FQGNSA in the germline V gene. There are 15 residues in the CDR3. The CDR3 is CASSLGDRIAYEQYF. In DNA form, the CDR3 reads TGTGCCAGCAGCTTAGGGGACAGGATAGCCTACGAGCAGTACTTC.

V usage is TRBV2 and J usage is TRBJ2-1, with TRBD2 matching over 9 bases. V lost 6 bases to trimming and J lost 10 bases; unmatched junction nucleotides: 10. Germline V gene lookup returns CDR1 SNHLY and CDR2 FYNNEI. This CDR3 contains 14 residues. CDR3 residues: CASRPGLAVEEQFF. Here the CDR3 DNA reads TGTGCCAGCAGGCCGGGACTAGCAGTGGAGGAGCAGTTCTTC.

The table lists this clonotype with a few counts. The chain recombines TRBV12-3 or TRBV12-4 with TRBJ2-4; TRBD1 aligns across 7 bases. The CDR3 spans 16 residues. The J segment lost 0 bases and the V segment lost 5 bases, leaving 7 bases of the junction unmatched. The CDR3 DNA reads TGTGCCAGCAGTAACCGACAGGGAGTAGCCAAAAACATTCAGTACTTC. This sequence encodes CASSNRQGVAKNIQYF.

The chain couples TRBV9 to TRBJ2-5, with no clear D. This CDR3 region has 14 residues. The V end lost 0 bases, the J end lost 5 bases, and 11 bases lay between the germline ends. CDR1 SGDLS and CDR2 YYNGEE come from the germline V gene. The CDR3 sequence: CASSVGPTGETQYF. The CDR3 nucleotides are TGTGCCAGCAGCGTAGGGCCCACCGGGGAGACCCAGTACTTC.

A few counts support this clonotype. The chain joins TRBV6-2 or TRBV6-3 to TRBJ2-4; D is ambiguous. The CDR3 runs 15 residues. Per germline, CDR1 MNHEY and CDR2 SVGEGT. Trimming took off 5 bases at V and 1 base at J, with 12 bases between the two ends. The CDR3 nucleotides read TGTGCCAGCAGTATCATTGGGCTCGCCAAAAACATTCAGTACTTC. Encoded protein: CASSIIGLAKNIQYF.

This clonotype has only a few counts. V gene TRBV20-1 combines with J gene TRBJ2-5; 8 positions match TRBD2. Per germline, CDR1 DFQATT and CDR2 SNEGSKA (reference sequence). The CDR3 spans 13 residues. The CDR3: CSMGSGTQETQYF. As DNA, the CDR3 is TGCAGCATGGGTAGCGGGACCCAAGAGACCCAGTACTTC.

This clonotype was seen more than once but under ten times. The gene calls are TRBV10-1 and TRBJ2-3; no definite D call. Germline V gene sequence: CDR1 WNHNN, CDR2 SYGVQD (reference sequence). With 0 bases removed from V and 3 bases from J, the gap between germline ends came to 4 bases. The CDR3 spans 13 residues. CDR3 coding DNA: TGCGCCAGCAGTGAGTCGGTAACAGATACGCAGTATTTT. Translated: CASSESVTDTQYF.

V is TRBV20-1 and J is TRBJ2-4; 12 nucleotides align to TRBD1. The CDR3 consists of 17 residues. From germline, CDR1 is DFQATT and CDR2 SNEGSKA (reference sequence). V trimming: 5 bases; J trimming: 0 bases; junction bases outside the gene matches: 8. The DNA for the CDR3 is TGCAGTGCTTTCCGGGACAGGGGGCTTATAGCCAAAAACATTCAGTACTTC. It specifies CSAFRDRGLIAKNIQYF.

This clonotype was counted a few times. This chain joins TRBV6-2 or TRBV6-3 and TRBJ2-7, with D perhaps matching TRBD2 (5 bases). The V gene lost 4 bases and the J gene lost 7 bases, with 20 bases spanning the gap. The V gene's germline CDR1 is MNHEY and CDR2 SVGEGT. The length of the CDR3 is 15 residues. In DNA form, the CDR3 reads TGTGCCAGCAGTTTCCCCGTGAGCGGTCCTTTGGAGCAGTACTTC. Residues: CASSFPVSGPLEQYF.

The J gene is TRBJ2-7, the V gene TRBV5-1, with TRBD2 matching over 9 bases. This CDR3 has 15 residues. After removal of 0 bases from V and 2 bases from J, the junction contained 3 bases not matched to a gene. Germline V lookup: CDR1 SGHRS, CDR2 YFSETQ. CDR3 nucleotide sequence: TGCGCCAGCAGCTTGGCCCTAGCGGGGACCTACGAGCAGTACTTC. As protein: CASSLALAGTYEQYF.

The chain employs TRBV11-1 and TRBJ2-2; the D call may be TRBD1 or TRBD2 (5 bases each). CDR1 SGHAT and CDR2 FQDESV come from the germline V gene (reference sequence). CDR3 length: 14 residues. The V end lost 3 bases, the J end lost 5 bases, and 10 bases lay between the germline ends. The CDR3 protein is CASSFIEGTGELFF. The CDR3 region has the DNA TGTGCCAGCAGCTTCATTGAGGGGACCGGGGAGCTGTTTTTT.

The chain is built from TRBV4-2 and TRBJ2-5; the D gene is possibly TRBD1 (5 bases). The germline V gene encodes CDR1 LGHNA and CDR2 YNFKEQ. This CDR3 is 15 amino acids long. Trimming removed 3 bases at V and 0 bases at J, with 11 bases between. In DNA form, the CDR3 reads TGTGCCAGCAGCCAGAAAGACAGCTACCAAGAGACCCAGTACTTC. The encoded protein is CASSQKDSYQETQYF.

This clonotype turned up a few times. The chain combines TRBV4-3 with TRBJ2-1, with D tentatively TRBD1 or TRBD2 (5 bases each). The CDR3 extends over 15 amino acids. Germline values: CDR1 LGHNA, CDR2 YSLEER. V was cut by 0 bases and J by 2 bases, with 8 bases left in between. CDR3 protein: CASSQDRGPYNEQFF. The CDR3 region has the DNA TGCGCCAGCAGCCAAGATCGGGGACCCTACAATGAGCAGTTCTTC.

This clonotype was observed a handful of times. The chain uses TRBV6-5 and TRBJ1-2; no clear D. Germline V gene sequence: CDR1 MNHEY, CDR2 SVGAGI. The CDR3 length is 14 residues. V was cut by 0 bases and J by 7 bases, with 12 bases left in between. The CDR3 reads CASSYSGKGGGYTF. The CDR3 DNA reads TGTGCCAGCAGTTACTCGGGGAAGGGAGGTGGCTACACCTTC.

The V call is TRBV29-1, the J call TRBJ2-1; 8 nucleotides agree with TRBD2. Germline V CDR1 and CDR2: SQVTM, ANQGSEA. This CDR3 spans 14 amino acids. The junction had 6 bases not matched to a gene; V was cut back by 7 bases and J by 1 base. The CDR3 is CSARTSKSYNEQFF. CDR3 sequence (DNA): TGCAGCGCCCGGACTAGCAAGTCCTACAATGAGCAGTTCTTC.

This clonotype was seen a handful of times. V usage is TRBV11-1 and J usage is TRBJ2-1, with D perhaps being TRBD1 or TRBD2 (5 bases each). Between the trimmed V and J ends, which lost 3 bases and 5 bases, there was a span of 23 bases. The CDR3 sequence is 18 residues long. Germline assignment: CDR1 SGHAT and CDR2 FQDESV (reference sequence). The CDR3 DNA reads TGTGCCAGCAGCTTTTTTTTCAGGGTACGGGCGGAGGACAATGAGCAGTTCTTC. Translated: CASSFFFRVRAEDNEQFF.

The chain employs TRBV5-1 and TRBJ1-6; 7 bases map to TRBD1. The ends lost 4 bases at V and 13 bases at J; junction bases unmatched: 14. The CDR3 extends over 15 amino acids. Germline lookup yields CDR1 SGHRS and CDR2 YFSETQ. The CDR3 coding sequence is TGCGCCAGCAGCCCAGGGGGGATCTCACCCTCGCCCCTCCACTTT. This sequence encodes CASSPGGISPSPLHF.

This clonotype was counted only a few times. The rearrangement joins TRBV9 to TRBJ2-2; D ambiguous. The length of the CDR3 is 16 residues. Trimming removed 0 bases from V and 1 base from J, with 10 bases in between. The germline V gene has CDR1 SGDLS and CDR2 YYNGEE. CDR3 protein: CASSVEVYGNTGELFF. The CDR3 coding sequence is TGTGCCAGCAGCGTAGAGGTGTATGGGAACACCGGGGAGCTGTTTTTT.